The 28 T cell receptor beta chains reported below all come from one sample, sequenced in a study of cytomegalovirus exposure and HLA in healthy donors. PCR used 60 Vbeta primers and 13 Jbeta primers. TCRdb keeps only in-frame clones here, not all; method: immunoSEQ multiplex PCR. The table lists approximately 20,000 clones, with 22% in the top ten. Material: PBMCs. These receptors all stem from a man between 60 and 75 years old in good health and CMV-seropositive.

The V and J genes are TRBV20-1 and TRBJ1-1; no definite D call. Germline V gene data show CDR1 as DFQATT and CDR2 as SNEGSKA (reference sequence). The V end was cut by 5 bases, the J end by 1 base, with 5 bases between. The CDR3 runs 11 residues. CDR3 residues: CSARKNTEAFF. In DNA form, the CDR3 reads TGCAGTGCTCGTAAGAACACTGAAGCTTTCTTT.

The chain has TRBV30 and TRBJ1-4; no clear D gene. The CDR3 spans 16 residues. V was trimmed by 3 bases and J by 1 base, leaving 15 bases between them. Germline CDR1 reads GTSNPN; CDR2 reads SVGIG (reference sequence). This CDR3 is CAWSSRSRGTNEKLFF. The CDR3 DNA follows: TGTGCCTGGAGCTCCCGGTCCCGGGGAACTAATGAAAAACTGTTTTTT.

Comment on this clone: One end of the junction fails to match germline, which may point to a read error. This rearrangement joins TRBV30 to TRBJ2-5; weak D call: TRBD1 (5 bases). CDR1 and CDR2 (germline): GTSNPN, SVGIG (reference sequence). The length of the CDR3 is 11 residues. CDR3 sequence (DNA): TGTGCCTGGACCCTAGGCGGACATCAGAACTTC. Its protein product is CAWTLGGHQNF.

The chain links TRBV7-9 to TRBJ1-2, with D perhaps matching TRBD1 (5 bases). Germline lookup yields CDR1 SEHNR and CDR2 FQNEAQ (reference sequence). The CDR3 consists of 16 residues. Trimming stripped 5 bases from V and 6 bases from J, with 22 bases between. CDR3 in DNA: TGTGCCAGCAGCCTCGCGGGGGGAAGTGGGGTTAATGGCTACACCTTC. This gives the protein CASSLAGGSGVNGYTF.

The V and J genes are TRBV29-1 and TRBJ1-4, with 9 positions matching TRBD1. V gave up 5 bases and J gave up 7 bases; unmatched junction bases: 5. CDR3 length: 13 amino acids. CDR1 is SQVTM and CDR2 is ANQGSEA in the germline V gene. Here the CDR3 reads CSVTGGLLEKLFF. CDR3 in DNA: TGCAGCGTTACAGGGGGCTTACTTGAAAAACTGTTTTTT.

CDR3 bases: TGTGCCAGCAGGAGGGGACAGTACAATGAGCAGTTCTTC. As protein: CASRRGQYNEQFF. The chain carries TRBV6-5 and TRBJ2-1; 7 bases line up with TRBD1. CDR3 length: 13 amino acids. Germline assignment: CDR1 MNHEY and CDR2 SVGAGI. V gave up 6 bases and J gave up 4 bases; unmatched junction bases: 3.

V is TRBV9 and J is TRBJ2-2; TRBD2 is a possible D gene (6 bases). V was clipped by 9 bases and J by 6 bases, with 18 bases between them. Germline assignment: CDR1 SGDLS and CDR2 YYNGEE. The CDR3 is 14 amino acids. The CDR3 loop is CATSGGPHAGELFF. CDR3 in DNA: TGTGCCACGTCAGGAGGGCCGCATGCCGGGGAGCTGTTTTTT.

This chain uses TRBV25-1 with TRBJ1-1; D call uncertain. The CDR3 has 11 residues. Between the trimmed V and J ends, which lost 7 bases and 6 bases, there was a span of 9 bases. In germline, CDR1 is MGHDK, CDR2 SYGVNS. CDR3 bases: TGTGCCAGCATACTGGGCCCTGAAGCTTTCTTT. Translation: CASILGPEAFF.

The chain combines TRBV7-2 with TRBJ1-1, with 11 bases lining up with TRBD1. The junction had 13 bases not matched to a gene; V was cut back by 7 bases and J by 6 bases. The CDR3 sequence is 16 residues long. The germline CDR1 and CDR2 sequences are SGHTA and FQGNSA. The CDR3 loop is CASTPGGLGQGAEAFF. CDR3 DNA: TGTGCCAGCACCCCCGGGGGTCTGGGACAGGGGGCTGAAGCTTTCTTT.

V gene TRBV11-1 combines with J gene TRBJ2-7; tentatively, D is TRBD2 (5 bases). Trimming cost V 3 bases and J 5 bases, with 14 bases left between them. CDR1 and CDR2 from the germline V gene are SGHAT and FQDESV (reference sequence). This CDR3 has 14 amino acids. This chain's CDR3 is CASSLEDQPHEQYF. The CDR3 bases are TGTGCCAGCAGCTTGGAGGACCAACCCCACGAGCAGTACTTC.

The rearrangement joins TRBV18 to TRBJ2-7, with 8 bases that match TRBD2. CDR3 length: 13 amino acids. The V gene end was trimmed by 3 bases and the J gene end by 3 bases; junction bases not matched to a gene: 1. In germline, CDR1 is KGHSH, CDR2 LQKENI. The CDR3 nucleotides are TGTGCCAGCTCACCGGGACTAGACTACGAGCAGTACTTC. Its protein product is CASSPGLDYEQYF.

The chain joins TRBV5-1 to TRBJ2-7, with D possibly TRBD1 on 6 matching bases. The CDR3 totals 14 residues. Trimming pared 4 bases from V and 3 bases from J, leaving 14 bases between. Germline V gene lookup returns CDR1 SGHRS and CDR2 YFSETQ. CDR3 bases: TGCGCCAGCAGCAACGCCGGGACAAACTACGAGCAGTACTTC. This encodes CASSNAGTNYEQYF. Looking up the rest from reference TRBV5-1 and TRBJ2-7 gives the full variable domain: KAGVTQTPRYLIKTRGQQVTLSCSPISGHRSVSWYQQTPGQGLQFLFEYFSETQRNKGNFPGRFSGRQFSNSRSEMNVSTLELGDSALYLCASSNAGTNYEQYFGPGTRLTVT.

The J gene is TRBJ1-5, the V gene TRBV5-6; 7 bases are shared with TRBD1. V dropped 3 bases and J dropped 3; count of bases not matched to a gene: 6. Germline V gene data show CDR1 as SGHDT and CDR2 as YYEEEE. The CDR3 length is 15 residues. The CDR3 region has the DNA TGTGCCAGCAGCTCGACGGGACAGATCAATCAGCCCCAGCATTTT. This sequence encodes CASSSTGQINQPQHF.

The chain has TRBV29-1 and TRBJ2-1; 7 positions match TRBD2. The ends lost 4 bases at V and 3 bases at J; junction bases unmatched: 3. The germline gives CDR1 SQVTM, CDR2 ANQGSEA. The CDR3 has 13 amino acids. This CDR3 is CSVAAGLYNEQFF. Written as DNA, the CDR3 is TGCAGCGTTGCAGCGGGGCTCTACAATGAGCAGTTCTTC.

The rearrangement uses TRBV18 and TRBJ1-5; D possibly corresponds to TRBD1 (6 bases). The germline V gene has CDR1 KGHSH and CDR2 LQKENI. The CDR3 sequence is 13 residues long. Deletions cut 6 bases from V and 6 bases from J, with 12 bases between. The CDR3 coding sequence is TGTGCCAGCTCGGCAGGGGAGGGTCAGCCCCAGCATTTT. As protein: CASSAGEGQPQHF.

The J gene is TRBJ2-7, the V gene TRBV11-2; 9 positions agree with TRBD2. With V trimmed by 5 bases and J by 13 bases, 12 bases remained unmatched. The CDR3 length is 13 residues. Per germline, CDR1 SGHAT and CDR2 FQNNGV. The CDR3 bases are TGTGCCAGCAGCCTACCAGTAGCGGGAGCAGTTTACTTC. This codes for CASSLPVAGAVYF.

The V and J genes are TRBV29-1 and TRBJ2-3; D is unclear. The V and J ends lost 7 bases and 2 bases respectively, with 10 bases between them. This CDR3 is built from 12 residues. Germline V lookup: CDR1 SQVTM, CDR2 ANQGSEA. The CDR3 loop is CSGRRSTDTQYF. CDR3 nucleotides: TGCAGCGGTCGGCGGTCCACAGATACGCAGTATTTT.

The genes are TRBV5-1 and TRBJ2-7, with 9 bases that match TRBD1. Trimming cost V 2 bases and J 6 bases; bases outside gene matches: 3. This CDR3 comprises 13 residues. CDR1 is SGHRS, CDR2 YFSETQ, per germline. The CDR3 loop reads CASSFGQGTEQYF. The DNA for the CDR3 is TGCGCCAGCAGCTTTGGACAGGGGACCGAGCAGTACTTC.

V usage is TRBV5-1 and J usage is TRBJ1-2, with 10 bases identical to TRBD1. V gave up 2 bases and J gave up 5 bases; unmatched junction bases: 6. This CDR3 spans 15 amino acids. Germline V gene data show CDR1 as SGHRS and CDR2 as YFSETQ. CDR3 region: CASSLRQGAEYGYTF. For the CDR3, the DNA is TGCGCCAGCAGCTTAAGACAGGGGGCAGAGTATGGCTACACCTTC.

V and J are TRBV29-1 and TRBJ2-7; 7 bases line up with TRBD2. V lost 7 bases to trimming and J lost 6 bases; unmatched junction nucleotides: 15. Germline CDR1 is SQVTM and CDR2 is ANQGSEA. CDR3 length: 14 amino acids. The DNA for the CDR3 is TGCAGCGGAGGTATGGGACCGTCTAGCGGCGAGCAGTACTTC. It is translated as CSGGMGPSSGEQYF.

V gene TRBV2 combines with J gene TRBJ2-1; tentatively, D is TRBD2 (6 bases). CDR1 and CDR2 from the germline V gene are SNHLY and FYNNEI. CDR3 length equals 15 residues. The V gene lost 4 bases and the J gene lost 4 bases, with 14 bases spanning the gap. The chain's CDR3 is CASSGHSGQYNEQFF. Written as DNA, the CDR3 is TGTGCCAGCAGTGGTCATAGCGGACAATACAATGAGCAGTTCTTC. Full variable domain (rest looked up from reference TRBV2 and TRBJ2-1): EPEVTQTPSHQVTQMGQEVILRCVPISNHLYFYWYRQILGQKVEFLVSFYNNEISEKSEIFDDQFSVERPDGSNFTLKIRSTKLEDSAMYFCASSGHSGQYNEQFFGPGTRLTVL.

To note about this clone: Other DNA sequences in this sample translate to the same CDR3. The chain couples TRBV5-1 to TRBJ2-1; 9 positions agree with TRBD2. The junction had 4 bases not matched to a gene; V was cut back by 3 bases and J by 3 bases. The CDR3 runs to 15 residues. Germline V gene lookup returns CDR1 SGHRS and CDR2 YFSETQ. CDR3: CASSSGLAVYNEQFF. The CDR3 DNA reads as TGCGCCAGCAGCTCGGGACTAGCAGTCTACAATGAGCAGTTCTTC.

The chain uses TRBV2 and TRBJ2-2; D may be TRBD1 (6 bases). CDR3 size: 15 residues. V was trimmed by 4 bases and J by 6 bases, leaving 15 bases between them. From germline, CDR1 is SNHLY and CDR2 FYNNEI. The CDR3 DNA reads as TGTGCCAGCAGTGCACAAGGTGGGGGCGCCGGGGAGCTGTTTTTT. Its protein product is CASSAQGGGAGELFF.

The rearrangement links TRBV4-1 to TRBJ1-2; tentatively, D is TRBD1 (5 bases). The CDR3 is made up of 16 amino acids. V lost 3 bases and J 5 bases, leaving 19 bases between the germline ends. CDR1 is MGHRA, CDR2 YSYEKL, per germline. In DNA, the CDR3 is TGCGCCAGCAGCCATTCCGGGACTGAAACTATGTATGGCTACACCTTC. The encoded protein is CASSHSGTETMYGYTF.

The DNA of the CDR3 is TGTGCCAGCAGCTTAGTACTTTGGGGGGGAGTAGAGACCCAGTACTTC. This sequence encodes CASSLVLWGGVETQYF. The J gene is TRBJ2-5, the V gene TRBV7-9; 7 nucleotides agree with TRBD2. Looked up from germline, CDR1 is SEHNR and CDR2 is FQNEAQ (reference sequence). This CDR3 comprises 16 residues. The junction had 9 bases not matched to a gene; V was cut back by 1 base and J by 4 bases. The whole variable domain, remainder taken from reference TRBV7-9 and TRBJ2-5, is DTGVSQNPRHKITKRGQNVTFRCDPISEHNRLYWYRQTLGQGPEFLTYFQNEAQLEKSRLLSDRFSAERPKGSFSTLEIQRTEQGDSAMYLCASSLVLWGGVETQYFGPGTRLLVL.

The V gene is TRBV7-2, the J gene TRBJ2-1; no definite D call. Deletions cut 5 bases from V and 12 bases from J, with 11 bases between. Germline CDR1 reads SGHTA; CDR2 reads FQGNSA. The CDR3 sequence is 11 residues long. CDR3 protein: CASSLNSRQFF. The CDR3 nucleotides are TGTGCCAGCAGCCTAAACTCCCGGCAGTTCTTC.

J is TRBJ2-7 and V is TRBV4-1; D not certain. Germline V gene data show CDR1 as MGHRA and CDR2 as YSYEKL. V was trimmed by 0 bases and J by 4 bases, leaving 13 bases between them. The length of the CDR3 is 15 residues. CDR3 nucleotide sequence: TGCGCCAGCAGCCAAGATAATCGCGGTACGTACGAGCAGTACTTC. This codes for CASSQDNRGTYEQYF.

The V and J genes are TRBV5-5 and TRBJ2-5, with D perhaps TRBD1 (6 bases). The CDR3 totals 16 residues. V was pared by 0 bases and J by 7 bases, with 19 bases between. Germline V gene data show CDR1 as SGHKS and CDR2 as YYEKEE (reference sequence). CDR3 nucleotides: TGTGCCAGCAGCTTGGACGGACAAGGGGGAACCGGGACCCAGTACTTC. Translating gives CASSLDGQGGTGTQYF.